These 21 T cell receptor beta chains were sequenced from one sample in a study of CD8 T cells in Susac syndrome. Random hexamers served to reverse transcribe about 0.5 to 1 ug RNA. Each CDR3 protein is one row after TCRdb ran MiXCR on the immunoSEQ multiplex PCR reads. Here the sample spans some 120,000 distinct CDR3 sequences, around 92% being singletons. The sequencing input was CD8+ T cells from PBMCs. Receptors originate from a human donor in good health.

V usage is TRBV11-2 and J usage is TRBJ2-2, with D possibly being TRBD1 or TRBD2 (5 bases each). Trimming removed 3 bases at V and 0 bases at J, with 17 bases between. Germline assignment: CDR1 SGHAT and CDR2 FQNNGV. The length of the CDR3 is 18 residues. CDR3 sequence: CASSLKYSGTSNTGELFF. The CDR3, as DNA: TGTGCCAGCAGCTTGAAATATTCCGGGACCTCGAACACCGGGGAGCTGTTTTTT.

This clonotype was detected a few times. The V gene is TRBV27, the J gene TRBJ2-7; no clear D gene. The CDR3 loop spans 17 amino acids. With 1 base removed from V and 2 bases from J, the gap between germline ends came to 18 bases. CDR1 is MNHEY and CDR2 is SMNVEV in the germline V gene (reference sequence). The CDR3 nucleotides read TGTGCCAGCAGTTTATACCCCTCCCCCGCAGGAACCTACGAGCAGTACTTC. Its translation: CASSLYPSPAGTYEQYF.

This CDR3 is CASQFQPGHSTTDTQYF. CDR3 nucleotides: TGTGCCAGTCAATTCCAGCCGGGACACTCGACCACAGATACGCAGTATTTT. The chain is built from TRBV19 and TRBJ2-3, with D possibly being TRBD1 (6 bases). This CDR3 contains 17 residues. Trimming stripped 8 bases from V and 2 bases from J, with 23 bases between. Per germline, CDR1 LNHDA and CDR2 SQIVND (reference sequence).

Notes on this clonotype: The junction differs from germline at one of its ends, possibly a read error. The rearrangement links TRBV20-1 to TRBJ2-6; D gene ambiguous. Germline lookup yields CDR1 DFQATT and CDR2 SNEGSKA (reference sequence). The CDR3 contains 18 residues. The CDR3 nucleotides read TGCAGTGCTAGAGATCCCCGCCACGGAACCTCTGGGACCAACGTCCTGACTTTC. Its translation is CSARDPRHGTSGTNVLTF.

CDR3 coding DNA: TGTGCCAGCAGCTTAGGGACTCTTAACGAGCAGTACTTC. Its protein product is CASSLGTLNEQYF. The J gene is TRBJ2-7, the V gene TRBV7-9; possibly TRBD2 for D (5 bases). Deletions cut 1 base from V and 5 bases from J, with 9 bases between. Germline CDR1 SEHNR, CDR2 FQNEAQ (reference sequence). CDR3 length: 13 residues.

The chain links TRBV9 to TRBJ2-7, with D tentatively TRBD2 (6 bases). Trimming removed 0 bases from V and 1 base from J, with 11 bases in between. This CDR3 spans 15 amino acids. CDR1 and CDR2 (germline): SGDLS, YYNGEE. CDR3 sequence reads: CASSVGAGQSYEQYF. The CDR3 bases are TGTGCCAGCAGCGTAGGGGCGGGGCAGTCCTACGAGCAGTACTTC.

The chain carries TRBV4-3 and TRBJ2-3; D could derive from TRBD1 or TRBD2 (5 bases each). CDR1 and CDR2 from the germline V gene are LGHNA and YSLEER. The ends were cut back, 3 bases at V and 8 bases at J, with 15 bases in the middle. This CDR3 spans 14 amino acids. The CDR3 spells CASSQGETVGTQYF. The CDR3 DNA reads as TGCGCCAGCAGCCAGGGGGAGACGGTCGGTACGCAGTATTTT.

The chain has TRBV2 and TRBJ1-2; a weak D match, TRBD1 (5 bases). V was clipped by 7 bases and J by 3 bases, with 21 bases between them. The CDR3 length is 16 residues. The germline V gene encodes CDR1 SNHLY and CDR2 FYNNEI. CDR3 amino acids: CASIFKGKRGHYGYTF. In nucleotides, the CDR3 is TGTGCCAGCATCTTTAAGGGGAAAAGGGGCCACTATGGCTACACCTTC.

This sequence joins TRBV7-9 and TRBJ2-5; D remains ambiguous. V was clipped by 3 bases and J by 0 bases, with 8 bases between them. Per the germline V gene, CDR1 is SEHNR and CDR2 is FQNEAQ (reference sequence). This CDR3 is built from 14 residues. CDR3 residues: CASSFLGNQETQYF. CDR3 DNA sequence: TGTGCCAGCAGCTTCCTCGGAAACCAAGAGACCCAGTACTTC.

The chain joins TRBV14 to TRBJ2-3; 12 bases fit TRBD2. The CDR3 contains 16 residues. Per the germline V gene, CDR1 is SGHDN and CDR2 is FVKESK. The junction had 9 bases not matched to a gene; V was cut back by 9 bases and J by 2 bases. CDR3 sequence: CARDRLAGEHTDTQYF. As DNA, the CDR3 is TGTGCCAGGGATCGACTAGCGGGAGAACACACAGATACGCAGTATTTT.

J is TRBJ2-2 and V is TRBV20-1; TRBD1 aligns across 12 bases. This CDR3 contains 13 residues. CDR1 is DFQATT and CDR2 is SNEGSKA in the germline V gene (reference sequence). After removal of 6 bases from V and 9 bases from J, the junction contained 5 bases not matched to a gene. DNA of the CDR3: TGCAGTGCGGGGACAGGGGGCTCCAGGGAGCTGTTTTTT. This translates into CSAGTGGSRELFF.

The chain has TRBV7-9 and TRBJ2-1; D gene unclear. CDR1 is SEHNR and CDR2 is FQNEAQ in the germline V gene (reference sequence). This CDR3 contains 14 residues. Between the trimmed V and J ends, which lost 3 bases and 4 bases, there was a span of 10 bases. CDR3 region: CASSFGRAYNEQFF. The CDR3 DNA is TGTGCCAGCAGCTTCGGTCGAGCTTACAATGAGCAGTTCTTC.

This chain connects TRBV16 to TRBJ2-5; D call uncertain. The CDR3 has 13 amino acids. Germline CDR1 KGHSY, CDR2 FQNENV. The V gene lost 1 base and the J gene lost 5 bases, with 8 bases spanning the gap. This chain's CDR3 is CASSQFSEETQYF. CDR3 sequence (DNA): TGTGCCAGCAGCCAATTTTCCGAGGAGACCCAGTACTTC.

The chain links TRBV3-1 to TRBJ2-1; D gene ambiguous. There are 15 residues in the CDR3. With 2 bases removed from V and 5 bases from J, the gap between germline ends came to 13 bases. CDR1 is LGHDT, CDR2 YNNKEL, per germline (reference sequence). CDR3 residues: CASSQPISRHNEQFF. CDR3 coding DNA: TGTGCCAGCAGCCAACCTATTTCTCGACACAATGAGCAGTTCTTC.

J is TRBJ2-3 and V is TRBV7-3, with a possible D match to TRBD2 (7 bases). CDR3 length equals 14 residues. Trimming stripped 3 bases from V and 4 bases from J, with 11 bases between. From germline, CDR1 is SGHTA and CDR2 FQGTGA. The CDR3 is CASSFGGPADTQYF. CDR3 nucleotide sequence: TGTGCCAGCAGCTTCGGGGGGCCGGCAGATACGCAGTATTTT.

V is TRBV7-2 and J is TRBJ2-4; TRBD1 or TRBD2 may be the D gene (5 bases each). Germline V lookup: CDR1 SGHTA, CDR2 FQGNSA. The CDR3 sequence is 17 residues long. V lost 4 bases and J lost 0, with 16 bases in between. The CDR3 here is CASSYNPGRTAKNIQYF. As DNA, the CDR3 is TGTGCCAGCAGCTACAATCCGGGACGGACAGCCAAAAACATTCAGTACTTC.

The V call is TRBV6-5, the J call TRBJ2-7; 8 nucleotides match TRBD1. V was pared by 5 bases and J by 2 bases, with 11 bases of the junction left unmatched. The germline V gene encodes CDR1 MNHEY and CDR2 SVGAGI. The CDR3 sequence is 16 residues long. This CDR3 reads CASSNTPGTGTYEQYF. The CDR3 nucleotides read TGTGCCAGCAGTAACACACCCGGGACAGGAACCTACGAGCAGTACTTC.

This chain joins TRBV9 and TRBJ1-2, with TRBD1 identical over 9 bases. Germline V gene lookup returns CDR1 SGDLS and CDR2 YYNGEE. This CDR3 is 14 amino acids long. Trimming at V came to 1 base and at J to 6 bases, leaving 4 bases not matched to a gene. The DNA of the CDR3 is TGTGCCAGCAGCGTAAGACAGGGGGAAGATGGCTACACCTTC. As protein: CASSVRQGEDGYTF.

The chain carries TRBV7-2 and TRBJ2-1, with D possibly TRBD2 on 6 matching bases. The CDR3 is made up of 12 amino acids. Trimming removed 4 bases at V and 6 bases at J, with 7 bases between. Germline loops: CDR1 SGHTA, CDR2 FQGNSA. The CDR3 is CASSWDFNEQFF. CDR3 DNA sequence: TGTGCCAGCAGCTGGGACTTCAATGAGCAGTTCTTC.

The CDR3 sequence is CASSAAPGTYEQYF. CDR3 DNA: TGTGCCAGCAGCGCGGCCCCTGGCACCTACGAGCAGTACTTC. V and J are TRBV11-2 and TRBJ2-7; D is undetermined. The CDR3 spans 14 residues. Trimming took off 5 bases at V and 2 bases at J, with 13 bases between the two ends. CDR1 and CDR2 (germline): SGHAT, FQNNGV.

The chain has TRBV19 and TRBJ2-2; D unresolved. Germline CDR1 and CDR2: LNHDA and SQIVND (reference sequence). This CDR3 region has 17 residues. V was cut by 7 bases and J by 0 bases, with 18 bases left in between. DNA for the CDR3: TGTGCCAGTACCCTCGATCCCGGACGGGCGAACACCGGGGAGCTGTTTTTT. Translation gives CASTLDPGRANTGELFF.